This T cell receptor (beta chain) appears in the sequencing data of a study of long-term antiretroviral therapy in people with HIV. Looking at the study overall: There is a gap of about a decade between the earliest samples and the later 2015 immediate-ART recommendation. Regarding the study as a whole: No data were available on ART adherence, viral resistance or therapy changes. Diversity measured after ART increased yet remained under transplant donor controls. Narrower CDR3 length ranges marked HIV repertoires relative to controls.

Points on this clone: The antigen is undetermined.

They ran version v3.0 of the immunoSEQ assay at survey level. The data were produced by immunoSEQ multiplex PCR, yet TCRdb's version contains in-frame clones alone and is incomplete. The table records around 24,000 clones, around three quarters of them present only once. V dropped 4 bases and J dropped 1 base, with 11 bases sitting between them. Germline V gene data show CDR1 as MGHRA and CDR2 as YSYEKL. This CDR3 is built from 15 residues. The rearrangement joins TRBV4-1 to TRBJ2-1, with D hard to call. The source was unsorted PBMCs, collected 0.5 years after starting antiretroviral therapy. This TCR was sampled from a middle-aged woman with HIV. DNA for the CDR3: TGCGCCAGCAGCCCCGAGTGGACGTCCTACAATGAGCAGTTCTTC. The encoded protein is CASSPEWTSYNEQFF.